The TCR beta chain described here comes from a study of T cell changes during pregnancy in multiple sclerosis. Here immunoSEQ multiplex PCR was the method, and the copy in TCRdb shows in-frame clones only, minus some. The sample records 50,000 to 65,000 clones, 89% being singletons. The ends were cut back, 2 bases at V and 0 bases at J, with 7 bases in the middle. Germline V CDR1 and CDR2: SEHNR, FQNEAQ (reference sequence). This CDR3 region has 14 residues. The table lists this clone with a few counts. The source was peripheral blood, collected after pregnancy. The chain joins TRBV7-9 to TRBJ1-1; D may be TRBD1 (6 bases). This TCR derives from a female donor with multiple sclerosis, enrolled in a pregnancy study. CDR3 loop: CASSLQGLNTEAFF. CDR3 DNA: TGTGCCAGCAGCTTACAGGGGCTGAACACTGAAGCTTTCTTT.